The T cell receptor beta chain under discussion was sequenced for a study of T cell responses to AZD1222 COVID-19 vaccine. Remarks on this clone: The antigen is not known.

Germline assignment: CDR1 ENHRY and CDR2 SYGVKD. V lost 3 bases and J lost 6; bases outside the gene matches: 5. The CDR3 sequence is 15 residues long. The study, taken as a whole, reports: Only a handful of AZD1222 recipients, five to seven in all, had baseline seropositivity. Repertoires were sampled only after the peak T cell response. Possibly, clonal diversity was underestimated; donors were largely white British and included more females. Across spike, vaccine-associated CD4 TCRs were found, dominant at 160-218 and 743-854.

Assay: immunoSEQ multiplex PCR; the TCRdb copy retains only in-frame clones and omits some. This sample has about 150,000 clones, with approximately 87% found just once. Here the sequenced sample was peripheral blood, taken on day 0 of MenACWY control vaccination. The clonotype comes from an adult in good health. The chain recombines TRBV10-3 with TRBJ2-3, with 11 bases that match TRBD2. CDR3 region: CAISDSGGASDTQYF. CDR3 in DNA: TGTGCCATCAGTGATAGCGGGGGGGCCTCTGATACGCAGTATTTT.